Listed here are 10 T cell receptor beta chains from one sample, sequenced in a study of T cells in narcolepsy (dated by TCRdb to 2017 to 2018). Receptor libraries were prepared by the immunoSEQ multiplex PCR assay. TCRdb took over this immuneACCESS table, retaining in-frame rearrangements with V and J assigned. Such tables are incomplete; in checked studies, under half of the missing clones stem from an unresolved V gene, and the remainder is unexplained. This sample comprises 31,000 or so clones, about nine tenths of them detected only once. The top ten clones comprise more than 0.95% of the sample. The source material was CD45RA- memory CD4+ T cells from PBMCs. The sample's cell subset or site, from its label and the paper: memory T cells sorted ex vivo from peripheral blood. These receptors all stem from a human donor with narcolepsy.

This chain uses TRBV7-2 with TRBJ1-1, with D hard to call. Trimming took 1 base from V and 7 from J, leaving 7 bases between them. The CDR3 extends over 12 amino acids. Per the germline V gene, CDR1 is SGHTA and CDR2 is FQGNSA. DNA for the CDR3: TGTGCCAGCAGCTTAGACTTAGGTGAAGCTTTCTTT. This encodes CASSLDLGEAFF.

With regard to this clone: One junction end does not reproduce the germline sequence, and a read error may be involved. The CDR3, as DNA: TGTGCCAGCAGCTTAGATACGGGTCCCCAAGGGACCCAGTACTTC. Its protein product is CASSLDTGPQGTQYF. This chain links TRBV11-3 with TRBJ2-5; D not resolved. This CDR3 region has 15 residues. Germline V CDR1 and CDR2: SGHNT, YENEEA.

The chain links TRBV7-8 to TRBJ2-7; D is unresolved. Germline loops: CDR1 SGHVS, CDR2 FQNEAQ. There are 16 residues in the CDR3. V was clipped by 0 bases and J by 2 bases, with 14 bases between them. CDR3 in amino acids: CASSLAGIGEPYEQYF. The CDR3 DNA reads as TGTGCCAGCAGCTTAGCGGGAATTGGAGAACCCTACGAGCAGTACTTC.

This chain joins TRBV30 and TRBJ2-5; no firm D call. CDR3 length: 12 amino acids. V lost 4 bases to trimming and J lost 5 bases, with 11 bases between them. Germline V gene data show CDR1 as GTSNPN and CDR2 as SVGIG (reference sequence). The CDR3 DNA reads TGTGCCTGGACCCAACGGCGGGAGACCCAGTACTTC. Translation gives CAWTQRRETQYF.

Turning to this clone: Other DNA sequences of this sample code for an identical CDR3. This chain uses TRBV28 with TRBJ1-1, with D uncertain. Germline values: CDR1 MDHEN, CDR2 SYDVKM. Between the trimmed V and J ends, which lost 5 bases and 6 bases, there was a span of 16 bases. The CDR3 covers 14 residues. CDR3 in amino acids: CASSVLSGVAEAFF. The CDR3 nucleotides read TGTGCCAGCAGTGTACTCTCTGGGGTCGCTGAAGCTTTCTTT.

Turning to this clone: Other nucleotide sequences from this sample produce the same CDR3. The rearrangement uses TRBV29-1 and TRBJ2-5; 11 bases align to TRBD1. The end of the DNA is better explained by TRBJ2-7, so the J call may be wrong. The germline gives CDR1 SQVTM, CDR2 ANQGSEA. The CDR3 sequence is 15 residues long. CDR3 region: CSVKEGTGGVYEQYF. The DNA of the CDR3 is TGCAGCGTGAAGGAGGGGACAGGGGGGGTTTACGAGCAGTACTTC.

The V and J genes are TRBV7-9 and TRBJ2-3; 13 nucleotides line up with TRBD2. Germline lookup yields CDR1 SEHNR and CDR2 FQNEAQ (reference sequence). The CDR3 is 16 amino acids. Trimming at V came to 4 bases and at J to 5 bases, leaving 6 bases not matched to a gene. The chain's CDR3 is CASSSRLAGGRDTQYF. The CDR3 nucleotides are TGTGCCAGCAGCTCCAGACTAGCGGGAGGCCGAGATACGCAGTATTTT.

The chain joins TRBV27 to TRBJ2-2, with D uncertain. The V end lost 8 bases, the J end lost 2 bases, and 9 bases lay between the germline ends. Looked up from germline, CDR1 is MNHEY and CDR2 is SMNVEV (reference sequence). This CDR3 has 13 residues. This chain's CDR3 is CASATVNTGELFF. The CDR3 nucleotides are TGTGCCAGCGCCACCGTTAACACCGGGGAGCTGTTTTTT.

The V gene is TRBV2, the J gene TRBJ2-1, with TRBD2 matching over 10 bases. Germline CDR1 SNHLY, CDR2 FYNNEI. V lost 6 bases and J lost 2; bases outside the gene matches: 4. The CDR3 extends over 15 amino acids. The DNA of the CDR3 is TGTGCCAGCAGAGGAGCGGGAGGGCCCTACAATGAGCAGTTCTTC. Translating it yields CASRGAGGPYNEQFF.

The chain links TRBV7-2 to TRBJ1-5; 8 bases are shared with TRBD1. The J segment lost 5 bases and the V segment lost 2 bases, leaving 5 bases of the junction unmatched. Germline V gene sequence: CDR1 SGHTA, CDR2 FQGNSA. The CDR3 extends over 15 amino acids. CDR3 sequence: CASSLPGQAYQPQHF. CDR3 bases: TGTGCCAGCAGCTTACCGGGACAGGCCTATCAGCCCCAGCATTTT.